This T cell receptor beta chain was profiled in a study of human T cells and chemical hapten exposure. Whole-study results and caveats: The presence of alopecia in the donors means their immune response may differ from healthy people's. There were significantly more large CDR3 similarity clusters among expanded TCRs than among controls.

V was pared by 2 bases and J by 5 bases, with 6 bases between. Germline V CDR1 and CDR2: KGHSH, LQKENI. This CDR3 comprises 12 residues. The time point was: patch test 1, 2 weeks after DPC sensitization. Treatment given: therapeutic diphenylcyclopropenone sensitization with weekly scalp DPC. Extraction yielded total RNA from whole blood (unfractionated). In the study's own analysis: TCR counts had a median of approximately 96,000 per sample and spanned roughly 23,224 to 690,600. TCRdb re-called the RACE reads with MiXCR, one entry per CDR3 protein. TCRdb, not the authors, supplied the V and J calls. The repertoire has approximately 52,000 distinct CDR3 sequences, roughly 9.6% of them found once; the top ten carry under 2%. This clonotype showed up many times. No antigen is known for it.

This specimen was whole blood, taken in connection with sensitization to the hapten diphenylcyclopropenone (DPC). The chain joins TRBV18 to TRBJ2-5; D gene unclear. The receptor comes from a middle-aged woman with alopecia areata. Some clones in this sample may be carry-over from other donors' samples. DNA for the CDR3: TGTGCCAGCTCACCAAGGGTTGAGACCCAGTACTTC. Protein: CASSPRVETQYF.